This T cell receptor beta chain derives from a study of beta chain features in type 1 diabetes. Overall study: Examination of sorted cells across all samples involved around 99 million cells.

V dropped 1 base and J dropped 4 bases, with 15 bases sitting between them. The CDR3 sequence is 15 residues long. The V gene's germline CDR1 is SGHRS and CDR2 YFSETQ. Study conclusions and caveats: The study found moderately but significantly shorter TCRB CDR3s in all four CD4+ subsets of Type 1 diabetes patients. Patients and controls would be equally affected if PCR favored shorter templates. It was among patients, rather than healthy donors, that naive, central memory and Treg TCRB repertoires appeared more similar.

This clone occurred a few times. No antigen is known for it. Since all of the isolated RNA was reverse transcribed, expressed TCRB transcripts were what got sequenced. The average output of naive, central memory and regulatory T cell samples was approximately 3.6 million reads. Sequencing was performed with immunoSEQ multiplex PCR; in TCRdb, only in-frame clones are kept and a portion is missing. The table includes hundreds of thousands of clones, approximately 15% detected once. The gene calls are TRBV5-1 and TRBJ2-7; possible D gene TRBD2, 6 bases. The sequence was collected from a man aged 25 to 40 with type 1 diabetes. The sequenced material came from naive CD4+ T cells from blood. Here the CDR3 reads CASSLSGGIGYEQYF. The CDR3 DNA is TGCGCCAGCAGCTTGAGCGGCGGGATAGGGTACGAGCAGTACTTC. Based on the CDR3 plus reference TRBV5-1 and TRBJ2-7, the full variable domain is KAGVTQTPRYLIKTRGQQVTLSCSPISGHRSVSWYQQTPGQGLQFLFEYFSETQRNKGNFPGRFSGRQFSNSRSEMNVSTLELGDSALYLCASSLSGGIGYEQYFGPGTRLTVT.